The rows below give T cell receptor beta chains drawn from one sample of a study of Ad26.COV2.S vaccination and SARS-CoV-2 variants. Method: immunoSEQ multiplex PCR; TCRdb's copy keeps in-frame clones and lacks some. Of around 400,000 clones in the sample, about 93% were seen once. The sample here was peripheral blood, taken in a trial of Ad26.COV2.S vaccine versus placebo. These receptors all stem from a person aged 18 to 59 who received the Ad26.COV2.S COVID-19 vaccine or a placebo. CDR3s include the opening cysteine and the closing phenylalanine or tryptophan. A D gene is named only where the DNA matches it firmly.

j_call: TRBJ2-1; v_call: TRBV4-1; d_call: TRBD2; cdr3_aa: CASSQEREGEQFF; cdr3_nt: TGCGCCAGCAGCCAAGAGCGGGAGGGTGAGCAGTTCTTC
j_call: TRBJ2-1; v_call: TRBV9; d_call: TRBD2; cdr3_aa: CASSGSGTSGSNLYNEQFF; cdr3_nt: TGTGCCAGCAGCGGTTCCGGGACTAGCGGGAGTAATCTCTACAATGAGCAGTTCTTC
j_call: TRBJ1-2; v_call: TRBV10-2; d_call: TRBD1; cdr3_aa: CASSATLQGAIYGYTF; cdr3_nt: TGCGCCAGCAGTGCAACTTTACAGGGGGCGATCTATGGCTACACCTTC
j_call: TRBJ2-2; v_call: TRBV7-2; d_call: -; cdr3_aa: CASRPHSPGELFF; cdr3_nt: TGTGCCAGCAGACCCCATTCGCCCGGGGAGCTGTTTTTT
j_call: TRBJ1-4; v_call: TRBV6-5; d_call: TRBD1; cdr3_aa: CASSLRGLDEKLFF; cdr3_nt: TGTGCCAGCAGCCTCAGGGGGCTTGATGAAAAACTGTTTTTT
j_call: TRBJ2-1; v_call: TRBV19; d_call: -; cdr3_aa: CASGFGALYNEQFF; cdr3_nt: TGTGCCAGTGGCTTTGGGGCCCTCTACAATGAGCAGTTCTTC
j_call: TRBJ2-1; v_call: TRBV29-1; d_call: TRBD2; cdr3_aa: CSVAGDVVVYEQFF; cdr3_nt: TGCAGCGTCGCGGGAGACGTAGTGGTGTATGAGCAGTTCTTC
j_call: TRBJ1-4; v_call: TRBV7-9; d_call: -; cdr3_aa: CASSSQGLGEKLFF; cdr3_nt: TGTGCCAGCAGCTCCCAGGGGTTAGGGGAAAAACTGTTTTTT
j_call: TRBJ1-1; v_call: TRBV6-2/TRBV6-3; d_call: -; cdr3_aa: CASSSDGITEAFF; cdr3_nt: TGTGCCAGCAGTTCCGACGGTATCACTGAAGCTTTCTTT
j_call: TRBJ1-2; v_call: TRBV5-1; d_call: -; cdr3_aa: CASSDRARYDYTF; cdr3_nt: TGCGCCAGCAGCGACCGGGCCCGGTATGACTACACCTTC
j_call: TRBJ2-1; v_call: TRBV29-1; d_call: TRBD2; cdr3_aa: CSASGLAGPLVSYNEQFF; cdr3_nt: TGCAGCGCCTCCGGGCTAGCGGGACCTCTCGTCTCCTACAATGAGCAGTTCTTC
j_call: TRBJ1-1; v_call: TRBV12-3/TRBV12-4; d_call: -; cdr3_aa: CASSFGRNTEAFF; cdr3_nt: TGTGCCAGCAGTTTCGGGAGGAACACTGAAGCTTTCTTT
j_call: TRBJ1-1; v_call: TRBV19; d_call: -; cdr3_aa: CASSILENTEAFF; cdr3_nt: TGTGCCAGTAGTATTTTAGAGAACACTGAAGCTTTCTTT
j_call: TRBJ1-2; v_call: TRBV18; d_call: TRBD1; cdr3_aa: CASSPGQVNYGYTF; cdr3_nt: TGTGCCAGCTCTCCGGGACAGGTGAACTATGGCTACACCTTC
j_call: TRBJ1-1; v_call: TRBV5-5; d_call: -; cdr3_aa: CASSYSWVVGEAFF; cdr3_nt: TGTGCCAGCAGCTACAGTTGGGTTGTGGGTGAAGCTTTCTTT
j_call: TRBJ2-5; v_call: TRBV9; d_call: TRBD2; cdr3_aa: CASSVLAGGPGETQYF; cdr3_nt: TGTGCCAGCAGCGTATTGGCGGGAGGGCCGGGAGAGACCCAGTACTTC
j_call: TRBJ1-2; v_call: TRBV29-1; d_call: -; cdr3_aa: CSVEDGVFYGYTF; cdr3_nt: TGCAGCGTTGAAGATGGAGTCTTCTATGGCTACACCTTC
j_call: TRBJ2-1; v_call: TRBV7-2; d_call: TRBD2; cdr3_aa: CASSVARGAYNEQFF; cdr3_nt: TGTGCCAGCAGCGTCGCTCGGGGGGCCTACAATGAGCAGTTCTTC
j_call: TRBJ2-2; v_call: TRBV2; d_call: -; cdr3_aa: CASSYLFSGGELFF; cdr3_nt: TGTGCCAGCAGTTACCTCTTTTCGGGCGGGGAGCTGTTTTTT